The 7 T cell receptor beta chains below come from one sample, sequenced in a study of OX40 agonist ivuxolimab in advanced cancers. Clones were sequenced by immunoSEQ multiplex PCR, and TCRdb holds only the in-frame ones, with some missing. Of 66,000 or so clones in the sample, around 90% were seen once. Source: CD4+ or CD8+ T cells sorted from blood, taken in a trial of the OX40 agonist ivuxolimab. These receptors were collected from an adult with an advanced solid tumor such as melanoma, head and neck, liver or kidney cancer.

This chain uses TRBV29-1 with TRBJ2-5; D is possibly TRBD1 or TRBD2 (6 bases each). V was shortened by 0 bases and J by 1 base, with 12 bases between the two germline ends. The CDR3 is 15 residues long. The germline CDR1 and CDR2 sequences are SQVTM and ANQGSEA. This CDR3 is CSVEEIEGGQETQYF. The CDR3 nucleotides read TGCAGCGTTGAAGAGATCGAGGGGGGCCAAGAGACCCAGTACTTC. Filled out from reference TRBV29-1 and TRBJ2-5, the complete variable domain reads SAVISQKPSRDICQRGTSLTIQCQVDSQVTMMFWYRQQPGQSLTLIATANQGSEATYESGFVIDKFPISRPNLTFSTLTVSNMSPEDSSIYLCSVEEIEGGQETQYFGPGTRLLVL.

A word on this clone: Other nucleotide sequences in the sample specify the same CDR3. This sequence joins TRBV20-1 and TRBJ1-3; D is perhaps TRBD1 (5 bases). This CDR3 spans 11 amino acids. Trimming removed 5 bases at V and 4 bases at J, with 6 bases between. Germline CDR1 and CDR2: DFQATT and SNEGSKA (reference sequence). CDR3 sequence: CSAPGGNTIYF. CDR3 sequence (DNA): TGCAGTGCTCCAGGGGGAAACACCATATATTTT.

The chain employs TRBV19 and TRBJ2-4; D is uncertain. Germline CDR1 and CDR2: LNHDA and SQIVND (reference sequence). Deletions cut 1 base from V and 0 bases from J, with 4 bases between. The CDR3 length is 14 residues. CDR3 nucleotides: TGTGCCAGTAGTATAGCCCCAGCCAAAAACATTCAGTACTTC. This codes for CASSIAPAKNIQYF.

The V and J genes are TRBV4-1 and TRBJ1-1, with D perhaps TRBD1 (5 bases). The germline gives CDR1 MGHRA, CDR2 YSYEKL. V lost 0 bases and J 7 bases, leaving 15 bases between the germline ends. This CDR3 is built from 15 residues. The CDR3 DNA is TGCGCCAGCAGCCAAGAATACTCAGGGCGCAGTGAAGCTTTCTTT. This sequence encodes CASSQEYSGRSEAFF.

This rearrangement joins TRBV10-2 to TRBJ2-1; D tentatively fits TRBD1 or TRBD2 (5 bases each). This CDR3 comprises 12 residues. Trimming pared 0 bases from V and 14 bases from J, leaving 11 bases between. The V gene's germline CDR1 is WSHSY and CDR2 SAAADI. CDR3 region: CASSESGPKEFF. The CDR3 DNA is TGCGCCAGCAGTGAGTCGGGACCAAAAGAGTTCTTC.

The chain combines TRBV5-5 with TRBJ1-3, with D tentatively TRBD1 (6 bases). Germline lookup yields CDR1 SGHKS and CDR2 YYEKEE (reference sequence). V was clipped by 5 bases and J by 0 bases, with 15 bases between them. This CDR3 region has 16 residues. The CDR3 bases are TGTGCCAGCAGGCTTTGGGACACCATCTCTGGAAACACCATATATTTT. Its protein product is CASRLWDTISGNTIYF.

This sequence joins TRBV5-1 and TRBJ2-2; 7 bases are a match to TRBD2. The trim removed 4 bases at V and 0 bases at J, leaving 18 bases unmatched. The germline V gene has CDR1 SGHRS and CDR2 YFSETQ. This CDR3 contains 20 residues. CDR3 sequence: CASSRGWEGLYSSNTGELFF. The DNA for the CDR3 is TGCGCCAGCAGCCGGGGGTGGGAGGGCCTTTATTCCTCGAACACCGGGGAGCTGTTTTTT.